This T cell receptor beta chain was documented in a study of blood T cell repertoires in COVID-19. V lost 6 bases and J lost 6; bases outside the gene matches: 9. The CDR3 runs to 14 residues. Germline-derived CDR1 and CDR2 are SQVTM and ANQGSEA. TCRdb keeps only in-frame clones here, not all; method: immunoSEQ multiplex PCR. The repertoire holds about 200,000 clones, with 80% to 90% as singletons. This clonotype was obtained from a man aged 80 or over with acute or convalescent COVID-19. J is TRBJ2-2 and V is TRBV29-1; TRBD1 matches 8 bases. Sequencing was performed on peripheral blood. As DNA, the CDR3 is TGCAGCGTGAAGACAGGGGCCAGGCCCGGGGAGCTGTTTTTT. Translated, it gives CSVKTGARPGELFF.